The clone carrying this T cell receptor (beta chain) came up many times. Its antigen is not identified. This sample is part of a study of read filtering for tumor transcriptome and immune sequencing. Study at large: The cohort had over 16 men and 14 to 15 women aged roughly 47 to 85, mean about 70 years. Study-level findings and limits: Dropping single-read clonotypes raised IR-seq and RNA-seq shared-clonotype correlation.

Molecular barcoded adaptors covering alpha/delta and beta/gamma chains were used on roughly 400 ng RNA. TCRdb reprocessed the reads with MiXCR, giving one entry per CDR3 protein. This table holds 50,000 to 65,000 distinct CDR3 sequences, roughly a fifth found once. At the time of active disease, bone marrow was collected from every patient. The CDR3 consists of 16 residues. Germline-derived CDR1 and CDR2 are SGHTA and FQGTGA. Trimming shortened V by 0 bases and J by 0 bases, and 9 bases separated the two germline ends. V gene TRBV7-3 combines with J gene TRBJ2-1, with a tentative D call TRBD2 (5 bases). What was sequenced was a population of CD138-negative cells sorted from bone marrow. This receptor was obtained from a donor at least 40 years old with multiple myeloma. The CDR3 sequence: CASSLTGGPSYNEQFF. As DNA, the CDR3 is TGTGCCAGCAGCTTAACTGGCGGGCCCTCCTACAATGAGCAGTTCTTC. Complete variable domain (other parts from reference TRBV7-3 and TRBJ2-1): GAGVSQTPSNKVTEKGKYVELRCDPISGHTALYWYRQSLGQGPEFLIYFQGTGAADDSGLPNDRFFAVRPEGSVSTLKIQRTERGDSAVYLCASSLTGGPSYNEQFFGPGTRLTVL.